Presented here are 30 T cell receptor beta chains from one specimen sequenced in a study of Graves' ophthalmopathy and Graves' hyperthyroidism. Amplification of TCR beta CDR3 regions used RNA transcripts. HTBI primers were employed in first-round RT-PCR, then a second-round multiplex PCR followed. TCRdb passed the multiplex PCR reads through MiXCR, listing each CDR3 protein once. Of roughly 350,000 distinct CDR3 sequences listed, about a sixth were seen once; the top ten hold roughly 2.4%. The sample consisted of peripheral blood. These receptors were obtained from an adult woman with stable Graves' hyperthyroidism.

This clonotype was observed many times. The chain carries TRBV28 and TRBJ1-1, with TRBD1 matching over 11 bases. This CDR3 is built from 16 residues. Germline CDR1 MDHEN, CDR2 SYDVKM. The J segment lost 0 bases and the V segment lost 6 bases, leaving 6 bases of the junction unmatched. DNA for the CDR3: TGTGCCAGCAGGGCCGGGACAGGGGGACTGAACACTGAAGCTTTCTTT. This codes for CASRAGTGGLNTEAFF.

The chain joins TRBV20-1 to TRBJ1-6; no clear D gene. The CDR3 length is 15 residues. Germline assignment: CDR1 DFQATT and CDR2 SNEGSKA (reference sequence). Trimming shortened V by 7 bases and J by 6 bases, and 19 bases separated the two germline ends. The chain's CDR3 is CSGRESGIPNSPLHF. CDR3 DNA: TGCAGTGGACGTGAGAGCGGGATACCTAATTCACCCCTCCACTTT.

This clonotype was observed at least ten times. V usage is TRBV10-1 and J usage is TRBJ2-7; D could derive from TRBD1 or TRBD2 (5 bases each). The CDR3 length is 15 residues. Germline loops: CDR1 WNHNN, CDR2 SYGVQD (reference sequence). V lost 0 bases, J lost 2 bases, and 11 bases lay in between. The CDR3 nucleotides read TGCGCCAGCAGTGAGTCGACCGAGGGGCCCTACGAGCAGTACTTC. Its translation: CASSESTEGPYEQYF.

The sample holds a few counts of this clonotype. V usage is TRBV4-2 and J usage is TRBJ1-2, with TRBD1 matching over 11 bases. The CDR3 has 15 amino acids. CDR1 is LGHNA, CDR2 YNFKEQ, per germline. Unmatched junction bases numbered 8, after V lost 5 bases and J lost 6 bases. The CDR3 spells CASSLSWTGGDGYTF. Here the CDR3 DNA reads TGTGCCAGCAGCTTAAGTTGGACAGGGGGCGATGGCTACACCTTC.

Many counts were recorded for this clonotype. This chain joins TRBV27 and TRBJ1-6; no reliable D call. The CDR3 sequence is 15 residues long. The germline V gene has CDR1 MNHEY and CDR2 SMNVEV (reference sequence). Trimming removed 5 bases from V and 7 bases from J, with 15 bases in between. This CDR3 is CASSPGPYVNSPLHF. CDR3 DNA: TGTGCCAGCAGTCCCGGACCGTATGTGAATTCACCCCTCCACTTT.

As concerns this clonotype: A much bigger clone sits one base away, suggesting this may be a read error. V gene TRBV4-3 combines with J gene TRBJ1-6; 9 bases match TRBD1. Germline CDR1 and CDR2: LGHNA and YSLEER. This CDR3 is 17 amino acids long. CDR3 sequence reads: CASSLRQGVSRNSHLHF. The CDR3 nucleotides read TGCGCCAGCAGCCTAAGACAGGGGGTATCTCGGAATTCACACCTCCACTTT.

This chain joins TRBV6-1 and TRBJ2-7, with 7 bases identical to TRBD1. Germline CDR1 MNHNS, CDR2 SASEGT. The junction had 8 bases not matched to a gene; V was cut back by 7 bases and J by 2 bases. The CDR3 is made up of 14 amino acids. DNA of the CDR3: TGTGCCAGCACCGAATCCGGGACAGCCTACGAGCAGTACTTC. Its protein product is CASTESGTAYEQYF.

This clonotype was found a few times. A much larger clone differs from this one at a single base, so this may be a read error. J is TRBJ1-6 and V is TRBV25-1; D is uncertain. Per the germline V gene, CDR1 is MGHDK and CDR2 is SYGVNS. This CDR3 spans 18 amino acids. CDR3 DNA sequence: TGTGCCAGCAGTGATACCCTTGCGGGAGAGTCCTATAATTCACACCTCCACTTT. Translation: CASSDTLAGESYNSHLHF.

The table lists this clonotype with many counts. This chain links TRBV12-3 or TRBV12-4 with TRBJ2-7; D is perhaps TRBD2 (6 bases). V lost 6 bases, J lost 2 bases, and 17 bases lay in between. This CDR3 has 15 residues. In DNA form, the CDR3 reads TGTGCCAGCAGCGAAAGTAGCGGAACTACCTACGAGCAGTACTTC. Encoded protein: CASSESSGTTYEQYF.

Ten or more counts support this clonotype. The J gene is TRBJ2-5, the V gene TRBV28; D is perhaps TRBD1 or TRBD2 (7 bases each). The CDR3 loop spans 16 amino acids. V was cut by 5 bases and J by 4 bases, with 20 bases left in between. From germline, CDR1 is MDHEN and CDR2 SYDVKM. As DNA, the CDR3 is TGTGCCAGCAGTCCCGCGACAGGGAGGGTGAGAGAGACCCAGTACTTC. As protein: CASSPATGRVRETQYF.

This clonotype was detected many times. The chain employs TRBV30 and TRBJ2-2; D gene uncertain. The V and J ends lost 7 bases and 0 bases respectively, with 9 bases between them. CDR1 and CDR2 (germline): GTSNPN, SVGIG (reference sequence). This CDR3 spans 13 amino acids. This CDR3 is CAYEISNTGELFF. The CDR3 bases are TGTGCCTATGAAATCTCGAACACCGGGGAGCTGTTTTTT.

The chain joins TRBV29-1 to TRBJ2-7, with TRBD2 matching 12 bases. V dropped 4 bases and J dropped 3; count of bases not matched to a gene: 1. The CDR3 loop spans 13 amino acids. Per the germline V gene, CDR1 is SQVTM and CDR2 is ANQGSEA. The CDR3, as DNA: TGCAGCGTTGGGGGACTAGCGGGCTACGAGCAGTACTTC. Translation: CSVGGLAGYEQYF.

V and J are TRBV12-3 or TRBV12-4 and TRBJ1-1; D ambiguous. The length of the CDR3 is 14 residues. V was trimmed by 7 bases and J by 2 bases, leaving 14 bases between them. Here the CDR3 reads CASINGRVNTEAFF. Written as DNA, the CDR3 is TGTGCCAGCATCAACGGTAGAGTAAACACTGAAGCTTTCTTT.

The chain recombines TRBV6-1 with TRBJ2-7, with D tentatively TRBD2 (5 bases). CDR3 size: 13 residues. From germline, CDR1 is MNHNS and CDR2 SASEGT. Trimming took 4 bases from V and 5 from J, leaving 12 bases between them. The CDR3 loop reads CASSADRGDEQYF. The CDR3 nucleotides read TGTGCCAGCAGTGCCGATCGGGGTGACGAGCAGTACTTC.

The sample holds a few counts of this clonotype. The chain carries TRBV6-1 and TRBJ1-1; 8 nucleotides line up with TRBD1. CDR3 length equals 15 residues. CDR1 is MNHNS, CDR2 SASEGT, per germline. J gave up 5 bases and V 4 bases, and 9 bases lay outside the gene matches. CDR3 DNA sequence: TGTGCCAGCAGTGTCCGACAGGGGAGGGAAACTGAAGCTTTCTTT. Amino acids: CASSVRQGRETEAFF.

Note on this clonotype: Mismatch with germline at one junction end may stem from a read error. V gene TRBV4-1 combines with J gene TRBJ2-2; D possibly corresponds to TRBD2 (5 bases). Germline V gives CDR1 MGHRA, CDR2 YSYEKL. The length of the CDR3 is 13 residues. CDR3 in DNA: TGCGCCAGCAGCCACGGGCTTGCCGGGGAGCTGTGTTTT. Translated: CASSHGLAGELCF.

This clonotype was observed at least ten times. CDR3 sequence: CASSLVQGQGTEAFF. As DNA, the CDR3 is TGCGCCAGCAGCTTGGTCCAGGGGCAGGGAACTGAAGCTTTCTTT. V and J are TRBV5-1 and TRBJ1-1; tentatively, D is TRBD1 (6 bases). Germline V CDR1 and CDR2: SGHRS, YFSETQ. The V end lost 0 bases, the J end lost 5 bases, and 14 bases lay between the germline ends. CDR3 length equals 15 residues.

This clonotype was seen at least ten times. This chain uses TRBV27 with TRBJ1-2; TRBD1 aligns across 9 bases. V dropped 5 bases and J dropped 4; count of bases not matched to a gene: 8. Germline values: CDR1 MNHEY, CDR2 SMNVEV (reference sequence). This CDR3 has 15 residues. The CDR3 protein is CASSHRQGVRYGYTF. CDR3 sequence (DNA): TGTGCCAGCAGTCACCGACAGGGGGTTCGCTATGGCTACACCTTC.

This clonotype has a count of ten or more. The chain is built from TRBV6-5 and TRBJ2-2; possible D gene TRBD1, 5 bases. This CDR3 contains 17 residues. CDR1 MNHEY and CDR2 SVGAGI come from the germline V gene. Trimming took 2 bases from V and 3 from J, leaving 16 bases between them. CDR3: CASSYRSRTGDTGELFF. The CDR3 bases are TGTGCCAGCAGTTACCGTTCGCGTACAGGCGACACCGGGGAGCTGTTTTTT.

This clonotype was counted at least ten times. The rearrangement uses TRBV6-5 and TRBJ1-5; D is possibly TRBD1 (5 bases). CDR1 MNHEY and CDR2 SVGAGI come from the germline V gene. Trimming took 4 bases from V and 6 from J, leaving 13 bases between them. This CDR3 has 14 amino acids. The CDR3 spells CASSSGNGGQPQHF. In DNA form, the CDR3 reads TGTGCCAGCAGTTCAGGGAATGGGGGTCAGCCCCAGCATTTT.

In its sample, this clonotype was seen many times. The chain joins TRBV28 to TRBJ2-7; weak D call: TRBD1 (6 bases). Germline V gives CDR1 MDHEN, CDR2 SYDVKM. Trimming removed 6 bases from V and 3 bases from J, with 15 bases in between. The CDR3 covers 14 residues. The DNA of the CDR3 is TGTGCCAGCAGCACCACTGGACAGTTCTACGAGCAGTACTTC. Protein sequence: CASSTTGQFYEQYF. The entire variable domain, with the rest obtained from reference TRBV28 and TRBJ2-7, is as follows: DVKVTQSSRYLVKRTGEKVFLECVQDMDHENMFWYRQDPGLGLRLIYFSYDVKMKEKGDIPEGYSVSREKKERFSLILESASTNQTSMYLCASSTTGQFYEQYFGPGTRLTVT.

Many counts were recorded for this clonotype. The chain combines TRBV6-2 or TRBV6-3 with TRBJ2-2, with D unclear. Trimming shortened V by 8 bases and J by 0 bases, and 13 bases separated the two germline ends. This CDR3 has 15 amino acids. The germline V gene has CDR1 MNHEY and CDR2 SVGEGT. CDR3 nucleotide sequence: TGTGCCAGCCATCAGAATGACCCGAACACCGGGGAGCTGTTTTTT. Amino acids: CASHQNDPNTGELFF.

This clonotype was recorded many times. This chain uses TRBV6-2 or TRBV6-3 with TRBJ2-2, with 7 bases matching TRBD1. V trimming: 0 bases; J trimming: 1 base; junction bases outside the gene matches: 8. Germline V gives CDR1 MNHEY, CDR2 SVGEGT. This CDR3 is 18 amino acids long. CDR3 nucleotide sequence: TGTGCCAGCAGTTACTCGAGGACGACAGGGCGGAACACCGGGGAGCTGTTTTTT. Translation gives CASSYSRTTGRNTGELFF.

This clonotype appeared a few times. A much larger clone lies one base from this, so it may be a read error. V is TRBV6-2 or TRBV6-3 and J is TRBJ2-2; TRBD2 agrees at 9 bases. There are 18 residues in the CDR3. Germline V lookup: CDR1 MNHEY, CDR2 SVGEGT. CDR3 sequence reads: CASSYNVAAGGDTGKLFF. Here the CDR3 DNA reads TGTGCCAGCAGCTATAACGTAGCTGCGGGAGGGGATACCGGGAAGCTGTTTTTT.

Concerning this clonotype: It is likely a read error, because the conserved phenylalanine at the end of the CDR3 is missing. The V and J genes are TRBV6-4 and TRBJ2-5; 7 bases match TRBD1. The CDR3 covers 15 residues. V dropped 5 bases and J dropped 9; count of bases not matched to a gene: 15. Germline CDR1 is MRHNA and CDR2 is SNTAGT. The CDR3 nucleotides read TGTGCCAGCAGTTACGTTAGAGGGGGCTGGGAGTCCCAGTACTAC. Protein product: CASSYVRGGWESQYY.

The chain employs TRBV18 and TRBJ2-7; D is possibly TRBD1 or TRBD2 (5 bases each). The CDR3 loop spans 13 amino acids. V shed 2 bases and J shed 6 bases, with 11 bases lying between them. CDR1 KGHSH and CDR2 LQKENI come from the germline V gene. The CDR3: CASSPMRGGEQYF. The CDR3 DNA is TGTGCCAGCTCACCAATGAGGGGTGGCGAGCAGTACTTC.

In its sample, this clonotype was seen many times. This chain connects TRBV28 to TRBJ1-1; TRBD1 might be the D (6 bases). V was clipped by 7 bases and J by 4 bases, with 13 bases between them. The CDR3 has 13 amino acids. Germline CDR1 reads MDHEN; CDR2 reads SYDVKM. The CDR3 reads CASTLTGGTEAFF. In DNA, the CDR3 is TGTGCCAGCACCCTGACAGGTGGCACTGAAGCTTTCTTT.

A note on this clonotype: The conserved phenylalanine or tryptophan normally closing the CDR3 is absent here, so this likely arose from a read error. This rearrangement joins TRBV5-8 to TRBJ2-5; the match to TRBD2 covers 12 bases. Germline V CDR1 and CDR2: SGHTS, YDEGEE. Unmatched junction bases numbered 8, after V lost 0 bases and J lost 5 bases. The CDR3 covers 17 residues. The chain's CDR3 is CASSLDLLAGGPETQYL. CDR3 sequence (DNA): TGTGCCAGCAGCTTGGATCTGCTAGCGGGAGGGCCCGAGACCCAGTACCTC.

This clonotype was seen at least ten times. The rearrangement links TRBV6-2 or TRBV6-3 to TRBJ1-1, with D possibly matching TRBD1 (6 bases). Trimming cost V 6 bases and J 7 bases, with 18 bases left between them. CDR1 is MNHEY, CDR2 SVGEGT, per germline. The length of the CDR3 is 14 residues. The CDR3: CASRGHRVFSEAFF. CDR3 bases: TGTGCCAGCAGAGGACACAGGGTTTTCAGTGAAGCTTTCTTT.

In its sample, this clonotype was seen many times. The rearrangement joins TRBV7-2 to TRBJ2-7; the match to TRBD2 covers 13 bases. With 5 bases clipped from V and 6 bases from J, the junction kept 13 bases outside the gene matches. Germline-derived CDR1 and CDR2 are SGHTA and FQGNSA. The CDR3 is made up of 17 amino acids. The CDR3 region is CASSPRPGTSGIGEQYF. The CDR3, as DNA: TGTGCCAGCAGCCCGCGACCCGGGACTAGCGGGATAGGCGAGCAGTACTTC.